One sample yielded the 8 T cell receptor beta chains listed below, sequenced in a study of CD8+ T cells in alopecia areata. Treatment here: oral pan-JAK inhibitor, 5-10 mg twice daily. Sequencing used cDNA as its template, made by extracting RNA and reverse transcribing it. Repertoires were generated with immunoSEQ multiplex PCR, while TCRdb's copy carries only in-frame clones and drops some. The sample yields approximately 210,000 clones, less than 65% seen once. The starting material was CD4+ T cells sorted from blood, obtained at week 24, from a patient treated with tofacitinib. The receptors were sampled from a human donor with alopecia areata.

V gene TRBV15 combines with J gene TRBJ2-7; 8 nucleotides align to TRBD1. The CDR3 sequence is 15 residues long. V gave up 1 base and J gave up 4 bases; unmatched junction bases: 6. CDR1 is LNHNV, CDR2 YYDKDF, per germline (reference sequence). CDR3 loop: CATSRGETGGYEQYF. CDR3 nucleotides: TGTGCCACCAGCAGAGGGGAAACAGGGGGGTACGAGCAGTACTTC.

With respect to this clone: The junction shows a germline mismatch at one end, possibly a read error. This chain joins TRBV5-1 and TRBJ1-2; TRBD1 aligns across 9 bases. Germline V CDR1 and CDR2: SGHRS, YFSETQ. The CDR3 runs 13 residues. The CDR3 DNA follows: TGCGCCACCAGCCCGGGACAGGGTGAGGGCTACACCTTC. Translating it yields CATSPGQGEGYTF.

This clone was recorded only once. The rearrangement links TRBV5-1 to TRBJ1-1; D unresolved. Germline V gene data show CDR1 as SGHRS and CDR2 as YFSETQ. The CDR3 is made up of 14 amino acids. V lost 0 bases and J 5 bases, leaving 11 bases between the germline ends. The CDR3 DNA is TGCGCCAGCAGCTTGGCCATGTTGGGGACTGAAGCTTTCTTT. Translating it yields CASSLAMLGTEAFF.

V is TRBV7-2 and J is TRBJ2-7; D might be TRBD1 (7 bases). The CDR3 has 15 residues. Germline-derived CDR1 and CDR2 are SGHTA and FQGNSA. With 4 bases removed from V and 0 bases from J, the gap between germline ends came to 13 bases. The CDR3 sequence: CASSSGGTVSYEQYF. CDR3 in DNA: TGTGCCAGCAGCTCTGGGGGGACAGTCTCCTACGAGCAGTACTTC.

The chain has TRBV19 and TRBJ2-1, with a tentative D call TRBD1 (5 bases). This CDR3 is 14 amino acids long. V lost 4 bases to trimming and J lost 6 bases, with 13 bases between them. CDR1 is LNHDA and CDR2 is SQIVND in the germline V gene (reference sequence). CDR3 nucleotide sequence: TGTGCCAGTAGTACCCTAGGGCAGGGCAATGAGCAGTTCTTC. Translating it yields CASSTLGQGNEQFF.

The chain links TRBV25-1 to TRBJ1-4; TRBD1 aligns across 8 bases. Trimming at V came to 1 base and at J to 10 bases, leaving 11 bases not matched to a gene. There are 16 residues in the CDR3. Germline loops: CDR1 MGHDK, CDR2 SYGVNS. In DNA, the CDR3 is TGTGCCAGCAGTGAATTCAGAACAGGGGGGGTAGGAAAACTGTTTTTT. Its translation is CASSEFRTGGVGKLFF.

The chain has TRBV30 and TRBJ1-5; TRBD1 aligns across 9 bases. The germline CDR1 and CDR2 sequences are GTSNPN and SVGIG (reference sequence). Germline trimming cut 2 bases from V and 4 bases from J; bases unmatched to any gene: 6. This CDR3 region has 15 residues. The DNA for the CDR3 is TGTGCCTGGAGTAAGGACAGGGGCGAGAATCAGCCCCAGCATTTT. Amino acids: CAWSKDRGENQPQHF.

The chain combines TRBV30 with TRBJ1-1; D is ambiguous. Germline values: CDR1 GTSNPN, CDR2 SVGIG (reference sequence). V lost 1 base to trimming and J lost 4 bases, with 19 bases between them. This CDR3 has 16 residues. CDR3 coding DNA: TGTGCCTGGAGTGAAGAACCCCTCAAACTTAGCACTGAAGCTTTCTTT. Protein: CAWSEEPLKLSTEAFF.